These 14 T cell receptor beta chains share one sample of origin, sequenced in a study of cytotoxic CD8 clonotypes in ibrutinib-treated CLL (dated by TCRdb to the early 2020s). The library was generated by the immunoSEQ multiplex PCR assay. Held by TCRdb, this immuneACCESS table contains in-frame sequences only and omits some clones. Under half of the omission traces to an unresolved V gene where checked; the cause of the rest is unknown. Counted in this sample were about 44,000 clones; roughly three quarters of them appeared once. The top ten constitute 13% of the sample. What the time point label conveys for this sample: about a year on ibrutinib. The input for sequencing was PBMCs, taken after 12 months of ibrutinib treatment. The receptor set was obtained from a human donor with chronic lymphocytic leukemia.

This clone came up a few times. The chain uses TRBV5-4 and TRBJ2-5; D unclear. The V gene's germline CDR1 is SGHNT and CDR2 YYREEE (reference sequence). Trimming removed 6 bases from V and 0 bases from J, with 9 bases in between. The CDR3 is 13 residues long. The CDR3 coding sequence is TGTGCCAGCACAGACGTGTACCAAGAGACCCAGTACTTC. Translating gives CASTDVYQETQYF.

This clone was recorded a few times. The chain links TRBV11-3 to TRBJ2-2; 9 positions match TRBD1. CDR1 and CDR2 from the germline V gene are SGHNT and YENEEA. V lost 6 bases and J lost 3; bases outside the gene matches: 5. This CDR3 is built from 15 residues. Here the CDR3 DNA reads TGTGCCAGCAGGCGAGGGACAGGGTACACCGGGGAGCTGTTTTTT. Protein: CASRRGTGYTGELFF.

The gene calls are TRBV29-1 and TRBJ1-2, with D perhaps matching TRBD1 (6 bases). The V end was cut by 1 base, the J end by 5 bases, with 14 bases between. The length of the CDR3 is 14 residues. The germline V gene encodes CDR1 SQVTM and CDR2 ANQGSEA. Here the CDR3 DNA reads TGCAGCGTTGAAGGGGGACACGGGATATATGGCTACACCTTC. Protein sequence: CSVEGGHGIYGYTF.

DNA of the CDR3: TGCGCCAGCGCTAGGACAGGGGGAAATACTGGAAACACCATATATTTT. Amino acids: CASARTGGNTGNTIYF. The V gene is TRBV10-2, the J gene TRBJ1-3; 10 bases fit TRBD1. Trimming at V came to 8 bases and at J to 2 bases, leaving 9 bases not matched to a gene. The length of the CDR3 is 16 residues. Germline CDR1 WSHSY, CDR2 SAAADI.

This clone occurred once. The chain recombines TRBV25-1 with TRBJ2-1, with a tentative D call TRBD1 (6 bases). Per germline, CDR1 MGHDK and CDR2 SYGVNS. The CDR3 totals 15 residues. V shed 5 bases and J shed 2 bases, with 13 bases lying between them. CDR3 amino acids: CASSPQGRPYNEQFF. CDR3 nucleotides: TGTGCCAGCAGTCCCCAGGGGCGCCCCTACAATGAGCAGTTCTTC.

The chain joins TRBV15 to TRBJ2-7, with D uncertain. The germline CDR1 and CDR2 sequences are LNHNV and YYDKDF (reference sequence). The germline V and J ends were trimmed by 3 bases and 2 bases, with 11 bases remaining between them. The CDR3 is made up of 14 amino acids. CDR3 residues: CATSSGPPTYEQYF. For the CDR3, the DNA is TGTGCCACCAGCAGCGGGCCACCAACCTACGAGCAGTACTTC.

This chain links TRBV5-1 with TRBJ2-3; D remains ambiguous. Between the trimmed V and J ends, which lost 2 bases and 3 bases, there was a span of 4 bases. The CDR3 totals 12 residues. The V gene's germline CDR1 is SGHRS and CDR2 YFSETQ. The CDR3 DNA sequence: TGCGCCAGCAGCTTCGGAACAGATACGCAGTATTTT. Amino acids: CASSFGTDTQYF.

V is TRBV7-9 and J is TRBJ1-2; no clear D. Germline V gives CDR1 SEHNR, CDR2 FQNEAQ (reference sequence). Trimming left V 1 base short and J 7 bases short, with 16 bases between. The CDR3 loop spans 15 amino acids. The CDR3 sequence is CASSLGGFIAGGYTF. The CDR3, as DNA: TGTGCCAGCAGCTTAGGAGGTTTTATCGCGGGTGGCTACACCTTC.

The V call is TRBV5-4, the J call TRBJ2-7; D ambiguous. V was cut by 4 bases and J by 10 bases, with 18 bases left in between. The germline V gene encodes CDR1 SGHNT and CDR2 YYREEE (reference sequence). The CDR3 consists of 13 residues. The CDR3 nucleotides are TGTGCCAGCAGCGGGCCCCCGGCCAGTCGACAGTACTTC. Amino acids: CASSGPPASRQYF.

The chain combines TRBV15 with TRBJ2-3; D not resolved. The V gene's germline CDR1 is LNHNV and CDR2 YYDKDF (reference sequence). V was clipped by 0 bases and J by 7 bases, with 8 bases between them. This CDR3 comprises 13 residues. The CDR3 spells CATSREKQHTQYF. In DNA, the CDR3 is TGTGCCACCAGCAGAGAAAAGCAGCATACGCAGTATTTT.

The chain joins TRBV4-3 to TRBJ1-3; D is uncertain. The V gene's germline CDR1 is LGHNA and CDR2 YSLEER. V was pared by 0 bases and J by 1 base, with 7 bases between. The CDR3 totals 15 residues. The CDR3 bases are TGCGCCAGCAGCCAAGAACGAGTTTCTGGAAACACCATATATTTT. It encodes CASSQERVSGNTIYF.

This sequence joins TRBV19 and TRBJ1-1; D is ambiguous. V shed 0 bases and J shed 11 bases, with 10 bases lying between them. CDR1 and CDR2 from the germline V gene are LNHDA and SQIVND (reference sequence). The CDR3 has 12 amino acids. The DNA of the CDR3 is TGTGCCAGTAGTATAGATCACCGGGAGGCTTTCTTT. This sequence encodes CASSIDHREAFF.

Here the CDR3 DNA reads TGTGCCAGCAGCTTAGATCTTAGCACAGATACGCAGTATTTT. As protein: CASSLDLSTDTQYF. This chain connects TRBV11-2 to TRBJ2-3; D gene unclear. This CDR3 comprises 14 residues. Deletions cut 0 bases from V and 0 bases from J, with 4 bases between. The germline CDR1 and CDR2 sequences are SGHAT and FQNNGV.

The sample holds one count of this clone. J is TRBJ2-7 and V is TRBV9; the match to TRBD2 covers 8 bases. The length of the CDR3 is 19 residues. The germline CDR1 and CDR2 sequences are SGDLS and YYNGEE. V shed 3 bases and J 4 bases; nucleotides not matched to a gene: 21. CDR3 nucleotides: TGTGCCAGCAGCGCACCATGGGGTAGCGGGGCCGACCGTAGGTACGAGCAGTACTTC. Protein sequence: CASSAPWGSGADRRYEQYF.